This TCR beta chain came from a study of blood T cell repertoires in COVID-19. Overall study: The United States, Italy and Spain provided the acute and convalescent COVID-19 samples.

Participants were aged about 18 to 90 years, lived in over 20 US areas, and enrolled virtually. Authors' data handling: Amplified reference gene primers provided the basis for estimating nucleated cell counts. Some clones are missing from TCRdb's copy, which holds only in-frame ones; the method was immunoSEQ multiplex PCR. V, J and clone size reflect that table, while D and trimming were determined from the DNA. The repertoire holds more than 150,000 clones, with 80% as singletons. V dropped 2 bases and J dropped 5 bases, with 5 bases sitting between them. Germline V CDR1 and CDR2: SGHDT, YYEEEE. This CDR3 is 11 amino acids long. Regarding this clone: Other DNA sequences in the same sample also yield this CDR3.

This receptor was identified in a man aged 55-75 years who had been exposed to COVID-19. Input material: PBMCs or T cells enriched from blood (not recorded which). The gene calls are TRBV5-6 and TRBJ2-7; D unresolved. The CDR3 reads CASSFIHEQYF. CDR3 sequence (DNA): TGTGCCAGCAGCTTCATTCACGAGCAGTACTTC.